The rows below give T cell receptor beta chains drawn from one sample of a study of post-analysis software for immune sequencing data. TCRdb re-called the PCR reads through MiXCR, storing one row per CDR3 protein. The data show 380,000 or so distinct CDR3 sequences, less than 35% seen once. Sequencing was performed on blood. The receptors shown here come from a girl aged 5 to 17 with multiple sclerosis. CDR3s include the opening cysteine and the closing phenylalanine or tryptophan. The D gene is left open where the match is weak. Clone size is given for some rows only: seen once, a few or many times, or a class if the clone is expanded.

v_call: TRBV30; d_call: -; j_call: TRBJ2-3; clone_size: -; cdr3_nt: TGTGCCTGGAGAGGGGGGCTGTCCACAGATACGCAGTATTTT; cdr3_aa: CAWRGGLSTDTQYF
v_call: TRBV29-1; d_call: TRBD1; j_call: TRBJ2-1; clone_size: -; cdr3_nt: TGCAGCGTCGAAGAGGGACAGGGGGTCGCCTACAATGAGCAGTTCTTC; cdr3_aa: CSVEEGQGVAYNEQFF
v_call: TRBV12-3/TRBV12-4; d_call: -; j_call: TRBJ1-1; clone_size: once; cdr3_nt: TGTGCCAGCAGTTTTGTACGGGGGGGAAGCGCTGAAGCTTTCTTT; cdr3_aa: CASSFVRGGSAEAFF
v_call: TRBV28; d_call: TRBD2; j_call: TRBJ2-1; clone_size: -; cdr3_nt: TGTGCCACCGCCAATCGGGGAGGGGCGGCCTACAATGGGCAGTTCTTC; cdr3_aa: CATANRGGAAYNGQFF
v_call: TRBV27; d_call: -; j_call: TRBJ2-7; clone_size: -; cdr3_nt: TGTGCCAGCAGTGGAGCCGGGACAAACGTTTACGAGCAGTACTTC; cdr3_aa: CASSGAGTNVYEQYF
v_call: TRBV7-2; d_call: -; j_call: TRBJ2-7; clone_size: -; cdr3_nt: TGTGCCAGCAGCTTAGAAGGGTTCTACTACGAGCAGTACTTC; cdr3_aa: CASSLEGFYYEQYF
v_call: TRBV7-2; d_call: -; j_call: TRBJ1-3; clone_size: -; cdr3_nt: TGTGCCAGCAGCTCAAGCTCGAGCTTGACCATATATTTT; cdr3_aa: CASSSSSSLTIYF
v_call: TRBV7-3; d_call: TRBD1; j_call: TRBJ2-5; clone_size: -; cdr3_nt: TGTGCCAGCAGCTTACAGGCAGGGGGCGCGGAGACCCAGTACTTC; cdr3_aa: CASSLQAGGAETQYF
v_call: TRBV7-9; d_call: -; j_call: TRBJ1-1; clone_size: -; cdr3_nt: TGTGCCAGCAGCTCCCTTGCGGGGGCTGAAGCTTTCTTT; cdr3_aa: CASSSLAGAEAFF
v_call: TRBV29-1; d_call: TRBD1; j_call: TRBJ1-2; clone_size: -; cdr3_nt: TGCAGCGTTACAGGGGGCGCAGATGGCTACACCTTC; cdr3_aa: CSVTGGADGYTF
v_call: TRBV3-1; d_call: -; j_call: TRBJ2-2; clone_size: -; cdr3_nt: TGTGCCAGCAGCCAAGATTGGGGGGCCGGGGAGCTGTTTTTT; cdr3_aa: CASSQDWGAGELFF
v_call: TRBV2; d_call: -; j_call: TRBJ2-1; clone_size: -; cdr3_nt: TGTGCCAGCAGTGGTACAGGGGAGGATGAGCAGTTCTTC; cdr3_aa: CASSGTGEDEQFF
v_call: TRBV28; d_call: -; j_call: TRBJ2-7; clone_size: few; cdr3_nt: TGTGCCAGCAGTTTCGATGAGGGGACCTCCTACGAGCAGTACTTC; cdr3_aa: CASSFDEGTSYEQYF
v_call: TRBV20-1; d_call: -; j_call: TRBJ2-4; clone_size: few; cdr3_nt: TGCAGTGCTCGTCCGACGGGAGCCAAAAACATTCAGTACTTC; cdr3_aa: CSARPTGAKNIQYF
v_call: TRBV3-1; d_call: -; j_call: TRBJ1-1; clone_size: -; cdr3_nt: TGTGCCAGCAGCCATAAGGAAAGAGGGGCTTTCTTT; cdr3_aa: CASSHKERGAFF
v_call: TRBV7-3; d_call: TRBD2; j_call: TRBJ2-1; clone_size: few; cdr3_nt: TGTGCCAGCAGCGAGACTAGCGGGCATTACAATGAGCAGTTCTTC; cdr3_aa: CASSETSGHYNEQFF
v_call: TRBV6-1; d_call: TRBD1; j_call: TRBJ1-2; clone_size: few; cdr3_nt: TGTGCCAGCAGGGGACAGGGTTCGTCTTTTGGCTACACCTTC; cdr3_aa: CASRGQGSSFGYTF
v_call: TRBV28; d_call: TRBD1; j_call: TRBJ1-1; clone_size: -; cdr3_nt: TGTGCCAGCCCTCTCCCAGGACAGGGGCCCACTGAAGCTTTCTTT; cdr3_aa: CASPLPGQGPTEAFF
v_call: TRBV7-2; d_call: TRBD2; j_call: TRBJ2-1; clone_size: -; cdr3_nt: TGTGCCAGCAGCTTAGTTTTCGGGCTAGCGGGGAGCTCCTACAATGAGCAGTTCTTC; cdr3_aa: CASSLVFGLAGSSYNEQFF
v_call: TRBV25-1; d_call: TRBD1; j_call: TRBJ2-7; clone_size: few; cdr3_nt: TGTGCCAGTCGAGGGGCAGGGGGCTCCTACGAGCAGTACTTC; cdr3_aa: CASRGAGGSYEQYF
v_call: TRBV7-8; d_call: TRBD1; j_call: TRBJ1-1; clone_size: -; cdr3_nt: TGTGCCAGCAGAAGTTCGACAGGGGGCGCGTCTGAAGCTTTCTTT; cdr3_aa: CASRSSTGGASEAFF
v_call: TRBV6-2/TRBV6-3; d_call: -; j_call: TRBJ2-7; clone_size: -; cdr3_nt: TGTGCCAGCAGCGTAGTGCAGGATCCCTACGAGCAGTACTTC; cdr3_aa: CASSVVQDPYEQYF
v_call: TRBV4-1; d_call: -; j_call: TRBJ1-1; clone_size: few; cdr3_nt: TGCGCCAGCAGTCGGAGCTCGTTTATGAACACTGAAGCTTTCTTT; cdr3_aa: CASSRSSFMNTEAFF
v_call: TRBV4-1; d_call: TRBD1; j_call: TRBJ2-7; clone_size: -; cdr3_nt: TGCGCCAGCAGCCAAGGACCAAGGAGTCAGGGGGCCTACGAGCAGTACTTC; cdr3_aa: CASSQGPRSQGAYEQYF
v_call: TRBV20-1; d_call: TRBD2; j_call: TRBJ2-5; clone_size: -; cdr3_nt: TGCAGTGCTAGAGATCTACTAGCGGGCCAAGAGACCCAGTACTTC; cdr3_aa: CSARDLLAGQETQYF
v_call: TRBV9; d_call: -; j_call: TRBJ2-3; clone_size: -; cdr3_nt: TGTGCCAGCAGCGTAGATGGGCAGAGCACAGATACGCAGTATTTT; cdr3_aa: CASSVDGQSTDTQYF
v_call: TRBV6-1; d_call: -; j_call: TRBJ2-7; clone_size: -; cdr3_nt: TGTGCCAGCAGTCACAGGGTTTCCTACGAGCAGTACTTC; cdr3_aa: CASSHRVSYEQYF
v_call: TRBV6-6; d_call: TRBD1; j_call: TRBJ1-4; clone_size: -; cdr3_nt: TGTGCCAGCAGTTCAGACGGGGGCGGGACAGGGGAAAAACTGTTTTTT; cdr3_aa: CASSSDGGGTGEKLFF
v_call: TRBV10-3; d_call: -; j_call: TRBJ2-1; clone_size: -; cdr3_nt: TGTGCCATCAGTGAGAGCAGGGAACGCAATGAGCAGTTCTTC; cdr3_aa: CAISESRERNEQFF
v_call: TRBV30; d_call: -; j_call: TRBJ1-1; clone_size: few; cdr3_nt: TGTGCCTGGAGTGTGGGGCCGAACACTGAAGCTTTCTTT; cdr3_aa: CAWSVGPNTEAFF
v_call: TRBV9; d_call: -; j_call: TRBJ1-1; clone_size: -; cdr3_nt: TGTGCCAGCAGCGTCGGTACGTCGAACACTGAAGCTTTCTTT; cdr3_aa: CASSVGTSNTEAFF
v_call: TRBV28; d_call: -; j_call: TRBJ2-7; clone_size: -; cdr3_nt: TGTGCCAGCAGTGCGGCGGGCAGGGTGAAGGAGCAGTACTTC; cdr3_aa: CASSAAGRVKEQYF
v_call: TRBV12-3/TRBV12-4; d_call: -; j_call: TRBJ2-3; clone_size: -; cdr3_nt: TGTGCCAGCAGTCCCGACATCAATACGCGGTATTTT; cdr3_aa: CASSPDINTRYF
v_call: TRBV12-3/TRBV12-4; d_call: TRBD2; j_call: TRBJ2-3; clone_size: -; cdr3_nt: TGTGCCAGCCTCCTCAGCGGGGGCGCAGATACGCAGTATTTT; cdr3_aa: CASLLSGGADTQYF
v_call: TRBV4-1; d_call: -; j_call: TRBJ1-5; clone_size: -; cdr3_nt: TGCGCCAGCAGCCCCCAGAGGGTGGGTCAGCCCCAGCATTTT; cdr3_aa: CASSPQRVGQPQHF
v_call: TRBV7-3; d_call: TRBD1; j_call: TRBJ1-6; clone_size: -; cdr3_nt: TGTGCCAGCAGCTTCGGGACAGAAAGTTCACCCCTCCACTTT; cdr3_aa: CASSFGTESSPLHF
v_call: TRBV6-6; d_call: -; j_call: TRBJ1-2; clone_size: -; cdr3_nt: TGTGCCAGCACCCTGCTTTTCTCCGCGGGCTGTGGCTACACCTTC; cdr3_aa: CASTLLFSAGCGYTF
v_call: TRBV6-2/TRBV6-3; d_call: -; j_call: TRBJ2-3; clone_size: -; cdr3_nt: TGTGCCAGCAGTTACGCGTTGGCCTCTAGCACAGATACGCAGTATTTT; cdr3_aa: CASSYALASSTDTQYF
v_call: TRBV6-6; d_call: -; j_call: TRBJ1-6; clone_size: few; cdr3_nt: TGTGCCAGCAGGACCTATAATTCACCCCTCCACTTT; cdr3_aa: CASRTYNSPLHF
v_call: TRBV11-2; d_call: TRBD1; j_call: TRBJ1-2; clone_size: -; cdr3_nt: TGTGCCAGCAGCATACTGACAGGGGGGCGAGGTGGAAGTGGCTACACCTTC; cdr3_aa: CASSILTGGRGGSGYTF
v_call: TRBV5-1; d_call: -; j_call: TRBJ2-3; clone_size: -; cdr3_nt: TGCGCCAGCAGCTTGGCCCGGGGGCAGGTAGATACGCAGTATTTT; cdr3_aa: CASSLARGQVDTQYF
v_call: TRBV6-2/TRBV6-3; d_call: -; j_call: TRBJ2-7; clone_size: -; cdr3_nt: TGTGCCAGCAGACCCGGGACCTCAGGAGACGAGCAGTACTTC; cdr3_aa: CASRPGTSGDEQYF
v_call: TRBV20-1; d_call: -; j_call: TRBJ2-7; clone_size: few; cdr3_nt: TGCAGTGCTAGAGGACGTAGGAGCTCCTACGAGCAGTACTTC; cdr3_aa: CSARGRRSSYEQYF
v_call: TRBV7-9; d_call: TRBD2; j_call: TRBJ2-3; clone_size: few; cdr3_nt: TGTGCCAGCATCATATTTCCCGGGACTAGCGGGGATTTAGATACGCAGTATTTT; cdr3_aa: CASIIFPGTSGDLDTQYF
v_call: TRBV7-2; d_call: -; j_call: TRBJ2-5; clone_size: -; cdr3_nt: TGTGCCAGCAGCTTAAGTGAGACCCGGTACTTC; cdr3_aa: CASSLSETRYF
v_call: TRBV20-1; d_call: -; j_call: TRBJ1-1; clone_size: -; cdr3_nt: TGCAGTGCTAGAGATGGGTCGCGGAGGAACACTGAAGCTTTCTTT; cdr3_aa: CSARDGSRRNTEAFF
v_call: TRBV5-6; d_call: TRBD1; j_call: TRBJ2-5; clone_size: -; cdr3_nt: TGTGCCAGCAGCTTTTCCGGGACAGGGCTGAGGGAGCAGTACTTC; cdr3_aa: CASSFSGTGLREQYF
v_call: TRBV29-1; d_call: -; j_call: TRBJ1-2; clone_size: few; cdr3_nt: TGCAGCGAGGGACCTCGCTATGGCTACACCTTC; cdr3_aa: CSEGPRYGYTF
v_call: TRBV5-1; d_call: -; j_call: TRBJ2-3; clone_size: few; cdr3_nt: TGCGCCAGCAGCTTGGGACAGATAGCAGATACGCAGTATTTT; cdr3_aa: CASSLGQIADTQYF
v_call: TRBV5-1; d_call: TRBD1; j_call: TRBJ1-1; clone_size: -; cdr3_nt: TGCGCCAGCACTTTGGACAGGGACACTGAAGCTTTCTTT; cdr3_aa: CASTLDRDTEAFF
v_call: TRBV7-3; d_call: -; j_call: TRBJ2-3; clone_size: -; cdr3_nt: TGTGCCAGCAGCTTCTTGGCTAGCACAGATACGCAGTATTTT; cdr3_aa: CASSFLASTDTQYF